Listed below are T cell receptor beta chains from one sample, sequenced in a study of OX40 agonist ivuxolimab in advanced cancers. Here immunoSEQ multiplex PCR was the method, and the copy in TCRdb shows in-frame clones only, minus some. The sample lists about 58,000 clones; over 75% were seen once. Sequencing was performed on CD4+ or CD8+ T cells sorted from blood, taken in a trial of the OX40 agonist ivuxolimab. These receptors all come from an adult with an advanced solid tumor such as melanoma, head and neck, liver or kidney cancer. CDR3s include the opening cysteine and the closing phenylalanine or tryptophan. The D gene is left open where the match is weak. Clone size is given for some rows only: seen once, a few or many times, or a class if the clone is expanded.

d_call,v_call,clone_size,j_call,cdr3_nt,cdr3_aa
-,TRBV28,once,TRBJ1-2,TGTGCCAGCACCACTCATCTCGGGGCGTATGGCTACACCTTC,CASTTHLGAYGYTF
-,TRBV7-9,-,TRBJ1-6,TGTGCCAGCAGCCTACAGGGTTCTTCACCCCTCCACTTT,CASSLQGSSPLHF
TRBD2,TRBV2,-,TRBJ2-3,TGTGCCAGCAGGCTTCTAGCGGGGACTACTTCTAGCACAGATACGCAGTATTTT,CASRLLAGTTSSTDTQYF
TRBD1,TRBV5-4,-,TRBJ2-1,TGTGCCAGCAGCTTACAGGGGGTTGAGCAGTTCTTC,CASSLQGVEQFF
-,TRBV4-2,-,TRBJ1-4,TGTGCCAGCAGCCAAGATCTGGGGTCGACTAATGAAAAACTGTTTTTT,CASSQDLGSTNEKLFF
-,TRBV27,-,TRBJ1-1,TGTGCCAGCAGTTTATTGGGGGCGAACACTGAAGCTTTCTTT,CASSLLGANTEAFF
TRBD1,TRBV7-9,-,TRBJ1-1,TGTGCCAGCAGCGCCCGACAGGGACTCCCCCCTGAAGCTTTCTTT,CASSARQGLPPEAFF
TRBD1,TRBV6-1,-,TRBJ1-4,TGTGCCAGCAGTGAGCTGACAGGGAATAGTGAAAAACTGTTTTTT,CASSELTGNSEKLFF
-,TRBV5-4,-,TRBJ2-3,TGTGCCAGCAGCTTACGGGTTGAGGATACGCAGTATTTT,CASSLRVEDTQYF
-,TRBV27,-,TRBJ1-2,TGTGCCAGCAGTTTAGCGGACGGTCGAGGCTACACCTTC,CASSLADGRGYTF
-,TRBV2,-,TRBJ1-2,TGTGCCAGCAGTGAAAGGTCTCCGGGCCGTGGTGACTATGGCTACACCTTC,CASSERSPGRGDYGYTF
TRBD1,TRBV6-5,-,TRBJ1-2,TGTGCCAGCAGTGGCGGACAGGGGGCTAACTATGGCTACACCTTC,CASSGGQGANYGYTF
-,TRBV12-5,once,TRBJ2-5,TGTGCTAGTGGTTTTTTCCCTGGGGGAGAGACCCAGTACTTC,CASGFFPGGETQYF
-,TRBV7-3,-,TRBJ2-3,TGTGCCAGCAGCTTAATCGGCGGGGCGGTGGATACGCAGTATTTT,CASSLIGGAVDTQYF
TRBD2,TRBV4-2,-,TRBJ2-7,TGTGCCAGCAGCCAAGATCCCACGGGTCTAGCGGGGGCCCGAGCCTACGAGCAGTACTTC,CASSQDPTGLAGARAYEQYF